These T cell receptor beta chains were read from a single sample in a study of blood T cells in healthy people across ages. TCRdb reanalysed the 5' RACE reads using MiXCR and keeps one entry per CDR3 protein. Of about 630,000 distinct CDR3 sequences detected, 20% to 25% appear once; the ten largest clones hold approximately 3.6%. Sequencing was carried out using blood. The origin of the receptors is a man aged 65 to 85 in good health. The CDR3 runs from the conserved cysteine through the conserved F or W. D genes are given only for firm matches. Where a row states a size, it is once, few, many or the class of an expanded clone; other rows omit it.

J gene,clone size,V gene,D gene,CDR3 length,CDR3 DNA,CDR3 protein
TRBJ1-2,many,TRBV12-3/TRBV12-4,NA,14,TGTGCCAGCAGTTTCGCCACAGGAAACTATGGCTACACCTTC,CASSFATGNYGYTF
TRBJ2-7,few,TRBV27,NA,14,TGTGCCAGCAGTCCTCGGGACACGTTCTACGAGCAGTACTTC,CASSPRDTFYEQYF
TRBJ2-3,many,TRBV5-1,NA,14,TGCGCCAGCAGCCCGGGGGATATAGATGGTACGCAGTATTTT,CASSPGDIDGTQYF
TRBJ2-1,few,TRBV19,TRBD2,16,TGTGCCAGTAGTATAGAAGGACTAGCGGATTACAATGAGCAGTTCTTC,CASSIEGLADYNEQFF
TRBJ2-1,few,TRBV9,TRBD2,15,TGTGCCAGCAGCGTAGGGCTAGCGGGAGGAGGTGAGCAGTTCTTC,CASSVGLAGGGEQFF
TRBJ2-7,NA,TRBV6-2/TRBV6-3,TRBD1,14,TGTGCCAGCAGGCCCGGGACAGCAAAATACGAGCAGTACTTC,CASRPGTAKYEQYF
TRBJ2-1,few,TRBV20-1,TRBD1,15,TGCAGTGCCAGCCCTGGACAGGGGGCGCACTATGAGCAGTTCTTC,CSASPGQGAHYEQFF
TRBJ2-5,NA,TRBV6-1,NA,17,TGTGCCAGCAGTGGCCGACGAGGGACGGTCACCTCGGAGACCCAGTACTTC,CASSGRRGTVTSETQYF
TRBJ2-6,NA,TRBV4-1,NA,18,TGCGCCAGCAGCCAAGATCCGCTGAGGGCAGCAGGGGCCAACGTCCTGACTTTC,CASSQDPLRAAGANVLTF
TRBJ2-1,NA,TRBV10-2,TRBD1,15,TGCGCCAGCAGTGAGCGACAGGGGGCCTACAATGAGCAGTTCTTC,CASSERQGAYNEQFF
TRBJ2-1,few,TRBV27,TRBD2,18,TGTGCCAGCAGTTTGGGGACTAGCCATGACCCCTCCTACAATGAGCAGTTCTTC,CASSLGTSHDPSYNEQFF
TRBJ2-1,few,TRBV24-1,NA,14,TGTGCCACCAGTGACCCAGACAGTTACAATGAGCAGTTCTTC,CATSDPDSYNEQFF
TRBJ2-3,NA,TRBV29-1,NA,13,TGCAGCGTTGAAAGACCCTTGAGAAATACGCAGTATTTT,CSVERPLRNTQYF
TRBJ1-5,NA,TRBV20-1,NA,14,TGCAGTGCTAGACAAACAAATAGCAATCAGCCCCAGCATTTT,CSARQTNSNQPQHF
TRBJ2-3,NA,TRBV20-1,NA,13,TGCAGTGCAACGCTCAAAGGAGCAGATGCGCAGTATTTT,CSATLKGADAQYF
TRBJ2-3,NA,TRBV12-3/TRBV12-4,NA,17,TGTGCCAGCAGCAATGGGGGGAGTGGCGGTCGGACAGATACGCAGTATTTT,CASSNGGSGGRTDTQYF
TRBJ1-4,once,TRBV28,TRBD1,18,TGTGCCAGCAGCGGGACCGGGACAGGGGGGGCGACTAATGAAAAACTGTTTTTT,CASSGTGTGGATNEKLFF
TRBJ1-6,once,TRBV29-1,NA,13,TGCATCGTTGGGACGGGGGATAATTCACCCCTCCACTTT,CIVGTGDNSPLHF
TRBJ2-3,few,TRBV9,TRBD2,17,TGTGCCAGCAGCGTATCGGTCGCGCCTGGGGGGGTGGATACGCAGTATTTT,CASSVSVAPGGVDTQYF
TRBJ1-3,NA,TRBV7-8,NA,14,TGTGCCAGCAGCTTAATGTCCTCTGGAAACACCATATATTTT,CASSLMSSGNTIYF
TRBJ2-7,few,TRBV7-2,TRBD1,16,TGTGCCAGCAGCGTAGCGCCCGGGACAGGGTTTTACGAGCAGTACTTC,CASSVAPGTGFYEQYF
TRBJ1-4,NA,TRBV9,NA,15,TGTGCCAGCAGCGTCAAACAGGAGCGGAGTGAAAAACTGTTTTTT,CASSVKQERSEKLFF
TRBJ2-3,NA,TRBV4-3,NA,16,TGCGCCAGCAGCCAAGGATCCCAAAGGGCGGTAGATACGCAGTATTTT,CASSQGSQRAVDTQYF
TRBJ1-5,many,TRBV7-9,TRBD1,17,TGTGCCAGCAGCTCGGCCGGGACAGGGGGCCCCAATCAGCCCCAGCATTTT,CASSSAGTGGPNQPQHF
TRBJ2-1,NA,TRBV24-1,TRBD2,17,TGTGCCACCAGTGATGGGACTAGCGGGAGTCCCTACAATGAGCAGTTCTTC,CATSDGTSGSPYNEQFF
TRBJ2-5,many,TRBV9,TRBD2,17,TGTGCCAGCAGCTTGCGAGGGGGTAGCGGGATTCGAGAGACCCAGTACTTC,CASSLRGGSGIRETQYF
TRBJ2-7,many,TRBV29-1,NA,13,TGCAGCGTTGGGGCGGGGCCGAACTACGAGCAGTACTTC,CSVGAGPNYEQYF
TRBJ2-1,NA,TRBV7-3,NA,13,TGTGCCAGCAGCTTAATCTCCGACGGTGAGCAGTTCTTC,CASSLISDGEQFF
TRBJ2-7,few,TRBV12-3/TRBV12-4,TRBD2,16,TGTGCCAGCAGTTTAAGGGTAGCGGGACCCTTCTACGAGCAGTACTTC,CASSLRVAGPFYEQYF
TRBJ2-7,few,TRBV20-1,TRBD2,13,TGCAGTGCCGCCGGGACTAGACCCTACGAGCAGTACTTC,CSAAGTRPYEQYF
TRBJ2-3,NA,TRBV6-1,TRBD1,13,TGTGCCTGCAGTGAAGAAGGGGGCCTTTCCCCGTATTTT,CACSEEGGLSPYF
TRBJ2-5,few,TRBV12-3/TRBV12-4,NA,15,TGTGCCAGCAGTTTCCCTGGCGGAACTCAAGAGACCCAGTACTTC,CASSFPGGTQETQYF
TRBJ2-3,NA,TRBV20-1,TRBD2,15,TGCAGTGCTAGCCAACCTCGGACTAGCGGAGATACGCAGTATTTT,CSASQPRTSGDTQYF
TRBJ2-7,few,TRBV27,TRBD1,15,TGTGCCAGCAGTCGAAAAGACAGGGGAGCCTACGAGCAGTACTTC,CASSRKDRGAYEQYF
TRBJ2-7,NA,TRBV28,NA,15,TGTGCCAGCAGTTCCCGGGATTTATCAAGGGGTGAGCAGTACTTC,CASSSRDLSRGEQYF
TRBJ2-4,few,TRBV6-1,TRBD1,16,TGTGCCAGCAGTGAAGGACAGGGGGAGGCCAAAAACATTCAGTACTTC,CASSEGQGEAKNIQYF
TRBJ2-7,NA,TRBV21-1,NA,15,TGTGCCAGCAGTCATATCGGATCAGCTACCTACGAGCAGTACTTC,CASSHIGSATYEQYF
TRBJ1-5,few,TRBV2,TRBD1,15,TGTGCCAGCAGTTCGGGACAGGTGGGCAATCAGCCCCAGCATTTT,CASSSGQVGNQPQHF
TRBJ2-2,NA,TRBV7-9,NA,12,TGTGCCAGCTTACCTTACACCGGGGAGCTGTTTTTT,CASLPYTGELFF
TRBJ2-1,many,TRBV12-3/TRBV12-4,NA,11,TGTGCCAGCAGTACAGGGAATGAGCAGTTCTTC,CASSTGNEQFF
TRBJ2-7,many,TRBV28,TRBD1,16,TGTGCCAGCAGTTTAAACAGGGACAGGCCCTCCTACGAGCAGTACTTC,CASSLNRDRPSYEQYF
TRBJ2-3,once,TRBV5-1,NA,16,TGCGCCAGCAGCTTTTCAGCGGAGCCTAGCACAGATACGCAGTATTTT,CASSFSAEPSTDTQYF
TRBJ1-1,NA,TRBV20-1,TRBD1,15,TGCAGTGCTAGAGTATCGGGACAGAAGAACACTGAAGCTTTCTTT,CSARVSGQKNTEAFF
TRBJ1-2,NA,TRBV20-1,NA,13,TGCAGTGCTAGCCTATCAGAAGTCGGTGGCTACACCTTC,CSASLSEVGGYTF
TRBJ1-5,NA,TRBV28,NA,16,TGTGCCAGCAGCTTATCCCTAGGGGCAGGCAGTCAGCCCCAGCATTTT,CASSLSLGAGSQPQHF
TRBJ2-7,few,TRBV9,TRBD2,16,TGTGCCAGCAGCGTAGGAGCTAGCGGGTTAACCGGCGAGCAGTACTTC,CASSVGASGLTGEQYF
TRBJ1-1,few,TRBV5-1,NA,13,TGCGCCAGCAGCTTTCAAGAGGACACTGAAGCTTTCTTT,CASSFQEDTEAFF
TRBJ2-5,NA,TRBV5-5,NA,14,TGTGCCAGCAGCTTACAGAGATGGGGTGAGACCCAGTACTTC,CASSLQRWGETQYF
TRBJ2-5,few,TRBV18,NA,13,TGTGCCAGCTCACCAGGGCTACGGGAGACCCAGTACTTC,CASSPGLRETQYF
TRBJ1-2,NA,TRBV11-2,TRBD1,14,TGTGCCAGCAGTCCCTTTAGGACAGGTGACGGCTACACCTTC,CASSPFRTGDGYTF
TRBJ2-5,many,TRBV15,TRBD1,15,TGTGCCACCAGCAGACAGGGGGCGAAGCAAGAGACCCAGTACTTC,CATSRQGAKQETQYF
TRBJ2-1,few,TRBV7-9,NA,13,TGTGCCAGCAGCTTAACCCCTGACAATGAGCAGTTCTTC,CASSLTPDNEQFF
TRBJ2-3,NA,TRBV7-2,NA,13,TGTGCCAGCAGCTTACGGACTCCAGATACGCAGTATTTT,CASSLRTPDTQYF
TRBJ2-1,many,TRBV7-9,NA,13,TGTGCCAGCAGCCCAAACCGCGGGAATGAGCAGTTCTTC,CASSPNRGNEQFF
TRBJ1-4,NA,TRBV25-1,NA,13,TGTGCCAGCCGCAGGGGAGAGAGTGAAAAACTGTTTTTT,CASRRGESEKLFF